The T cell receptor (beta chain) described here comes from a study of chemoradiotherapy in HPV16-positive cancers (dated by TCRdb to about 2022). Broadly, across the study: Using functional T-cell assays on cells from a couple of HPV16-positive patients, the researchers defined candidate HPV-specific T-cell clones and common TCR motifs. Whether T-cell immunity against the HPV oncoproteins E6 and E7 changes during chemoradiotherapy and whether survival is affected by this immunity were examined in the study. Next, the candidate HPV-specific TCRs and motifs were followed in TCR repertoires from more than 70 patients with HPV-related cancers.

Points on this clone: The antigen it binds to is not known. No qualities accompany the bases; no much larger clone lies one base away.

Results and caveats for the whole study, not just this receptor: Only two HPV16-positive patients were used to derive the functional definition of HPV-specific T cells, and the survival association was reported for HPV16-positive patients. Expansion of candidate HPV-specific clones and E7-related TCR motifs was observed in the tumor microenvironment during treatment, whereas no such expansion was observed for non-HPV-specific T cells. In HPV16-positive patients, expansion of HPV-responsive T cells during chemoradiotherapy was associated with improved recurrence-free survival.

The library was prepared using the immunoSEQ multiplex PCR assay. TCRdb provides this immuneACCESS table in a form limited to in-frame rearrangements. Some clones are lacking; in checked studies, under half of them reflect an unresolved V gene, and why the rest are absent is not known. In this sample the table shows fewer than 4,500 clones, over 70% of which occur a single time. About 3% of the sample lies in the top ten. The CDR3 runs 14 residues from the cysteine to the phenylalanine. Kept here is only the CDR3 DNA, which spans 42 bases and is read in frame from base 1. A distance of 9 bases separates the germline ends of V and J, which lose 4 bases and 2 bases respectively. The germline V gene (reference sequence) sets CDR1 to LNHDA and CDR2 to SQIVND. Because repertoires were sampled repeatedly during chemoradiotherapy, clonal expansion in the tumor microenvironment could be followed.

Sequences were derived from tumor tissue, sampled from a patient who underwent chemoradiotherapy. This clonotype was sampled from a human donor with HPV-associated anogenital cancer. The chain employs TRBV19 and TRBJ1-3; a tentative D match to TRBD1 spans 6 bases. In nucleotides, the sequence is TGTGCCAGTAGTAAGACAGGAGCTGGAAACACCATATATTTT. Its coded protein is CASSKTGAGNTIYF.